These 30 T cell receptor beta chains were sequenced from one sample in a study of T cell changes during pregnancy in multiple sclerosis. Sequencing was performed with immunoSEQ multiplex PCR; in TCRdb, only in-frame clones are kept and a portion is missing. The sample carries more than 30,000 clones, approximately 91% recorded once. The specimen comprised CD8+ T cells from peripheral blood mononuclear cells, sampled in the second trimester of pregnancy. The receptor source for this set is a female donor with multiple sclerosis, enrolled in a pregnancy study.

The chain couples TRBV5-1 to TRBJ2-1, with TRBD1 matching 10 bases. V gave up 7 bases and J gave up 7 bases; unmatched junction bases: 5. This CDR3 region has 13 residues. The germline CDR1 and CDR2 sequences are SGHRS and YFSETQ. The CDR3 region has the DNA TGCGCCAGCGGCGGGACAGGGGATAATGAGCAGTTCTTC. Its protein product is CASGGTGDNEQFF.

The chain employs TRBV5-1 and TRBJ2-3, with 12 bases lining up with TRBD2. The CDR3 sequence is 17 residues long. From germline, CDR1 is SGHRS and CDR2 YFSETQ. The V segment lost 0 bases and the J segment 4 bases; nucleotides outside the gene matches: 6. CDR3 sequence reads: CASSLGLAGAGADTQYF. As DNA, the CDR3 is TGCGCCAGCAGCTTGGGACTAGCGGGAGCAGGGGCAGATACGCAGTATTTT.

In its sample, this clone ranks as medium-sized. The V and J genes are TRBV4-1 and TRBJ2-7; 7 bases fit TRBD2. The CDR3 totals 17 residues. The V segment lost 3 bases and the J segment 5 bases; nucleotides outside the gene matches: 16. Germline V gene lookup returns CDR1 MGHRA and CDR2 YSYEKL. CDR3 amino acids: CASSQTLPHRLAHEQYF. The CDR3 nucleotides are TGCGCCAGCAGCCAGACCCTCCCCCACCGACTAGCCCACGAGCAGTACTTC.

V usage is TRBV18 and J usage is TRBJ2-5; 9 nucleotides line up with TRBD1. The junction had 8 bases not matched to a gene; V was cut back by 5 bases and J by 4 bases. CDR1 is KGHSH and CDR2 is LQKENI in the germline V gene. The CDR3 spans 15 residues. CDR3 sequence reads: CASSFRDRVGETQYF. Here the CDR3 DNA reads TGTGCCAGCTCATTCCGGGACAGGGTAGGAGAGACCCAGTACTTC. Full variable domain (outside the CDR3, taken from reference TRBV18 and TRBJ2-5): NAGVMQNPRHLVRRRGQEARLRCSPMKGHSHVYWYRQLPEEGLKFMVYLQKENIIDESGMPKERFSAEFPKEGPSILRIQQVVRGDSAAYFCASSFRDRVGETQYFGPGTRLLVL.

The chain employs TRBV2 and TRBJ2-5; no clear D gene. With 1 base removed from V and 5 bases from J, the gap between germline ends came to 14 bases. The CDR3 totals 15 residues. The V gene's germline CDR1 is SNHLY and CDR2 FYNNEI. The CDR3 protein is CASSEVALRWETQYF. CDR3 bases: TGTGCCAGCAGTGAAGTAGCACTAAGATGGGAGACCCAGTACTTC.

This clone was counted only a few times. V is TRBV5-1 and J is TRBJ1-1; the D is unclear. The CDR3 extends over 12 amino acids. Trimming took 0 bases from V and 10 from J, leaving 10 bases between them. Germline lookup yields CDR1 SGHRS and CDR2 YFSETQ. The CDR3 region has the DNA TGCGCCAGCAGCTTGGGAGTGTCGGGAGCTTTCTTT. Translated: CASSLGVSGAFF.

The gene calls are TRBV5-1 and TRBJ2-1, with unresolved D. Deletions cut 1 base from V and 1 base from J, with 9 bases between. CDR1 and CDR2 from the germline V gene are SGHRS and YFSETQ. The CDR3 totals 15 residues. CDR3 amino acids: CASSLNAASYNEQFF. In DNA form, the CDR3 reads TGCGCCAGCAGCTTGAATGCGGCGTCCTACAATGAGCAGTTCTTC.

The rearrangement links TRBV6-5 to TRBJ2-5; 12 bases are shared with TRBD2. Germline V gene data show CDR1 as MNHEY and CDR2 as SVGAGI. Trimming took 6 bases from V and 5 from J; bases not matched to a gene: 7. The CDR3 is made up of 15 amino acids. The DNA for the CDR3 is TGTGCCAGCAGCCCGCGGACTAGCGGGATGGAGACCCAGTACTTC. This codes for CASSPRTSGMETQYF.

The chain couples TRBV7-9 to TRBJ2-1, with TRBD2 matching over 11 bases. The trim removed 11 bases at V and 4 bases at J, leaving 4 bases unmatched. Germline CDR1 and CDR2: SEHNR and FQNEAQ (reference sequence). The CDR3 runs 13 residues. CDR3 amino acids: CAGRLAGYNEQFF. Written as DNA, the CDR3 is TGTGCCGGAAGACTAGCGGGGTACAATGAGCAGTTCTTC.

The gene calls are TRBV6-4 and TRBJ2-3; 11 bases fit TRBD2. V lost 3 bases to trimming and J lost 4 bases; unmatched junction nucleotides: 3. The CDR3 has 15 amino acids. Germline CDR1 and CDR2: MRHNA and SNTAGT. The CDR3 reads CASSDSGRASDTQYF. DNA for the CDR3: TGTGCCAGCAGTGATAGCGGGAGGGCCTCAGATACGCAGTATTTT.

The chain employs TRBV7-8 and TRBJ2-3; 9 bases align to TRBD2. The V and J ends lost 4 bases and 0 bases, in that order; junction bases with no gene match: 5. This CDR3 has 16 amino acids. Per germline, CDR1 SGHVS and CDR2 FQNEAQ. CDR3 protein: CASSSISGSSTDTQYF. The DNA of the CDR3 is TGTGCCAGCAGCTCAATTAGCGGGAGTAGCACAGATACGCAGTATTTT.

V and J are TRBV29-1 and TRBJ2-1; 7 nucleotides line up with TRBD2. Germline-derived CDR1 and CDR2 are SQVTM and ANQGSEA. CDR3 length: 12 residues. V gave up 2 bases and J gave up 7 bases; unmatched junction bases: 2. The CDR3 DNA reads TGCAGCGTTGAACGGGAGGTTAATGAGCAGTTCTTC. Translating it yields CSVEREVNEQFF.

J is TRBJ2-2 and V is TRBV7-9; 14 nucleotides align to TRBD2. CDR1 SEHNR and CDR2 FQNEAQ come from the germline V gene (reference sequence). Unmatched junction bases numbered 8, after V lost 2 bases and J lost 3 bases. This CDR3 has 19 amino acids. The CDR3 sequence: CASSLLGTSGSGDTGELFF. CDR3 in DNA: TGTGCCAGCAGCTTACTGGGGACTAGCGGGAGCGGGGACACCGGGGAGCTGTTTTTT.

The chain joins TRBV29-1 to TRBJ1-1; 8 bases fit TRBD1. V dropped 5 bases and J dropped 4; count of bases not matched to a gene: 6. From germline, CDR1 is SQVTM and CDR2 ANQGSEA. This CDR3 spans 13 amino acids. The chain's CDR3 is CSVSQGAGTEAFF. CDR3 nucleotides: TGCAGCGTTTCGCAGGGGGCGGGCACTGAAGCTTTCTTT.

The DNA of the CDR3 is TGTGCCAGCAGTGAAGCGCTTCTATTCCGGACAGGCGCTAACTATGGCTACACCTTC. Protein sequence: CASSEALLFRTGANYGYTF. The J gene is TRBJ1-2, the V gene TRBV2, with 7 bases matching TRBD1. Germline V lookup: CDR1 SNHLY, CDR2 FYNNEI. The CDR3 totals 19 residues. V gave up 0 bases and J gave up 0 bases; unmatched junction bases: 13.

Only a few counts were recorded for this clone. The chain uses TRBV4-3 and TRBJ1-4, with 7 bases fitting TRBD1. With 5 bases clipped from V and 8 bases from J, the junction kept 11 bases outside the gene matches. The CDR3 loop spans 15 amino acids. Germline values: CDR1 LGHNA, CDR2 YSLEER. The CDR3 reads CASSDKNRGGEKLFF. The CDR3 region has the DNA TGCGCCAGCAGCGACAAAAACAGGGGAGGAGAAAAACTGTTTTTT.

This chain connects TRBV7-9 to TRBJ2-7, with a tentative D call TRBD2 (5 bases). Germline lookup yields CDR1 SEHNR and CDR2 FQNEAQ (reference sequence). There are 13 residues in the CDR3. Deletions cut 4 bases from V and 3 bases from J, with 10 bases between. The CDR3 DNA is TGTGCCAGCAGCTCGACGGGAAGCTACGAGCAGTACTTC. Its translation is CASSSTGSYEQYF.

The rearrangement links TRBV9 to TRBJ2-5, with 15 bases identical to TRBD2. Germline CDR1 is SGDLS and CDR2 is YYNGEE. This CDR3 has 19 residues. V shed 0 bases, J shed 2 bases, and the junction held 8 bases outside the gene matches. The CDR3 nucleotides read TGTGCCAGCAGCGTAGCTCCGGGACTAGCGGGAGGCCCGCAAGAGACCCAGTACTTC. It is translated as CASSVAPGLAGGPQETQYF.

This chain connects TRBV7-6 to TRBJ1-4; no clear D gene. This CDR3 spans 16 amino acids. CDR1 is SGHVS, CDR2 FNYEAQ, per germline. The germline V and J ends were trimmed by 6 bases and 2 bases, with 16 bases remaining between them. The CDR3 DNA reads TGTGCCAGCAGTCTTCGCGGCTCAAGGACTAATGAAAAACTGTTTTTT. Translation: CASSLRGSRTNEKLFF.

The chain recombines TRBV28 with TRBJ2-1, with TRBD2 matching 8 bases. The CDR3 covers 16 residues. Germline CDR1 is MDHEN and CDR2 is SYDVKM. The J segment lost 5 bases and the V segment lost 6 bases, leaving 12 bases of the junction unmatched. The CDR3 protein is CASSHSSGSWDNEQFF. CDR3 nucleotide sequence: TGTGCCAGCAGCCACTCCAGCGGGAGTTGGGACAATGAGCAGTTCTTC.

The chain is built from TRBV14 and TRBJ1-5, with unresolved D. The CDR3 has 15 residues. V lost 4 bases, J lost 5 bases, and 15 bases lay in between. The germline CDR1 and CDR2 sequences are SGHDN and FVKESK. Written as DNA, the CDR3 is TGTGCCAGCAGCCCAGGTGGAGGGAACCATCAGCCCCAGCATTTT. It yields the protein CASSPGGGNHQPQHF.

V gene TRBV9 combines with J gene TRBJ2-2, with TRBD1 identical over 9 bases. J was trimmed by 7 bases and V by 0 bases; bases with no gene match: 10. Germline CDR1 reads SGDLS; CDR2 reads YYNGEE. The CDR3 is 17 amino acids. The CDR3 nucleotides are TGTGCCAGCAGCGTAGAGGGGACAGGGCGGATTGGCGGGGAGCTGTTTTTT. This codes for CASSVEGTGRIGGELFF.

CDR3 region: CATSMTILNEQFF. The CDR3 bases are TGTGCCACCAGCATGACTATTCTCAATGAGCAGTTCTTC. This sequence joins TRBV15 and TRBJ2-1, with D tentatively TRBD2 (5 bases). Deletions cut 4 bases from V and 6 bases from J, with 10 bases between. This CDR3 spans 13 amino acids. Per the germline V gene, CDR1 is LNHNV and CDR2 is YYDKDF (reference sequence). The entire variable domain, with the rest obtained from reference TRBV15 and TRBJ2-1, is as follows: DAMVIQNPRYQVTQFGKPVTLSCSQTLNHNVMYWYQQKSSQAPKLLFHYYDKDFNNEADTPDNFQSRRPNTSFCFLDIRSPGLGDTAMYLCATSMTILNEQFFGPGTRLTVL.

V and J are TRBV10-2 and TRBJ1-5; TRBD1 is a possible D gene (5 bases). Trimming removed 5 bases from V and 6 bases from J, with 17 bases in between. CDR1 and CDR2 (germline): WSHSY, SAAADI. This CDR3 contains 15 residues. CDR3 nucleotide sequence: TGCGCCAGCAGTCGCAGGGAAGTGCCCTCTCAGCCCCAGCATTTT. Translating gives CASSRREVPSQPQHF.

The chain joins TRBV7-3 to TRBJ2-5; 9 bases are a match to TRBD1. This CDR3 is built from 14 residues. The germline V gene has CDR1 SGHTA and CDR2 FQGTGA. Losses at the gene ends were 5 bases for V and 6 bases for J; bases not matched to a gene: 7. The CDR3 sequence: CASSPTGGGKTQYF. The CDR3 DNA sequence: TGTGCCAGCAGCCCAACAGGGGGCGGGAAGACCCAGTACTTC.

This clone was observed a single time. V is TRBV10-2 and J is TRBJ2-7, with 9 bases fitting TRBD1. V trimming: 8 bases; J trimming: 6 bases; junction bases outside the gene matches: 11. CDR1 and CDR2 from the germline V gene are WSHSY and SAAADI. The CDR3 has 14 residues. For the CDR3, the DNA is TGCGCCAGCGCCGGGGACAGGGAGATTAGCGAGCAGTACTTC. Its protein product is CASAGDREISEQYF.

The rearrangement links TRBV6-5 to TRBJ1-1, with D perhaps TRBD1 (6 bases). V dropped 6 bases and J dropped 4 bases, with 18 bases sitting between them. This CDR3 comprises 15 residues. Germline CDR1 reads MNHEY; CDR2 reads SVGAGI. The CDR3 protein is CASSILPPQGTEAFF. In DNA form, the CDR3 reads TGTGCCAGCAGCATCCTCCCCCCACAGGGCACTGAAGCTTTCTTT.

This chain joins TRBV6-4 and TRBJ2-1; 8 bases agree with TRBD2. Trimming removed 0 bases from V and 9 bases from J; junction bases left unmatched: 7. From germline, CDR1 is MRHNA and CDR2 SNTAGT. This CDR3 has 15 residues. CDR3 sequence reads: CASSDSYSGSGEQFF. CDR3 coding DNA: TGTGCCAGCAGTGACTCGTACAGCGGGAGCGGTGAGCAGTTCTTC.

The rearrangement joins TRBV7-2 to TRBJ2-5; D is undetermined. Per germline, CDR1 SGHTA and CDR2 FQGNSA. V lost 7 bases, J lost 5 bases, and 17 bases lay in between. The CDR3 loop spans 14 amino acids. In nucleotides, the CDR3 is TGTGCCAGCACAACCTCCTGGCTAGGCGAGACCCAGTACTTC. It encodes CASTTSWLGETQYF.

A few counts support this clone. The rearrangement uses TRBV10-3 and TRBJ2-4, with 10 bases aligning to TRBD2. Germline V lookup: CDR1 ENHRY, CDR2 SYGVKD. CDR3 length: 18 amino acids. The trim removed 3 bases at V and 9 bases at J, leaving 17 bases unmatched. The CDR3 bases are TGTGCCATCAGTGAATCCCCCGCGTCCTCTAGCGGGAGAAGCATTCAGTACTTC. Residues: CAISESPASSSGRSIQYF.